The rows below give T cell receptor beta chains drawn from one sample of a study of blood T cell repertoires in COVID-19. The data were produced by immunoSEQ multiplex PCR, yet TCRdb's version contains in-frame clones alone and is incomplete. The sample carries about 63,000 clones, more than 85% recorded once. The sequencing sample was made of peripheral blood. These receptors originate from a man aged 45-60 years with active COVID-19. Both conserved end residues are part of each CDR3. A D gene is named only where the DNA matches it firmly. Expanded clones are given a class, and other clones once, few, many or no size at all.

d_gene	len	j_gene	v_gene	abundance	CDR3aa	CDR3nt
-	13	TRBJ2-7	TRBV13	-	CASSLLGGSEQYF	TGTGCCAGCAGCTTATTGGGGGGATCCGAGCAGTACTTC
-	14	TRBJ1-5	TRBV5-6	-	CASSRFAGDQPQHF	TGTGCCAGCAGCCGATTCGCCGGGGATCAGCCCCAGCATTTT
TRBD2	15	TRBJ2-2	TRBV5-4	-	CASSPAGGRTGELFF	TGTGCCAGCAGCCCGGCGGGGGGGCGGACCGGGGAGCTGTTTTTT
-	14	TRBJ1-5	TRBV21-1	-	CASSMIGGRGLQHF	TGTGCCAGCAGCATGATAGGGGGTCGGGGTCTCCAGCATTTT
TRBD2	13	TRBJ2-3	TRBV5-1	-	CASSSRGVDTQYF	TGCGCCAGCAGCTCCCGGGGGGTGGATACGCAGTATTTT
-	15	TRBJ1-3	TRBV11-2	-	CASSNTGFSGNTIYF	TGTGCCAGCAGTAATACAGGGTTCTCTGGAAACACCATATATTTT
-	13	TRBJ2-7	TRBV10-3	-	CAIRTASGHEQYF	TGTGCCATCAGGACAGCGTCAGGCCACGAGCAGTACTTC
TRBD1	17	TRBJ2-2	TRBV5-1	-	CASSGRTGGAHTGELFF	TGCGCCAGCAGCGGGAGGACAGGGGGCGCGCACACCGGGGAGCTGTTTTTT
-	16	TRBJ1-1	TRBV4-2	-	CASSQGRGRVGTEAFF	TGTGCCAGCAGCCAAGGGAGAGGCAGGGTGGGCACTGAAGCTTTCTTT
-	12	TRBJ2-7	TRBV14	-	CASSPNYYEQYF	TGTGCCAGCAGCCCCAACTACTACGAGCAGTACTTC
-	12	TRBJ2-7	TRBV5-8	-	CASSLSGNEQYF	TGTGCCAGCAGCTTGTCAGGGAACGAGCAGTACTTC
TRBD1	19	TRBJ2-6	TRBV5-6	once	CASSLLQGAFMAGANVLTF	TGTGCCAGCAGCTTGTTACAGGGGGCCTTTATGGCTGGGGCCAACGTCCTGACTTTC
-	14	TRBJ2-1	TRBV7-9	-	CASNFRTANNEQFF	TGTGCCAGCAACTTCCGGACTGCTAACAATGAGCAGTTCTTC
-	13	TRBJ1-3	TRBV12-3/TRBV12-4	-	CASSFSEGNTIYF	TGTGCCAGCAGTTTTAGTGAGGGAAACACCATATATTTT
TRBD1	16	TRBJ2-1	TRBV11-2	-	CASSLETGGSYNEQFF	TGTGCCAGCAGCTTAGAGACAGGGGGCTCCTACAATGAGCAGTTCTTC
-	14	TRBJ1-1	TRBV6-4	-	CASSVTRGDTEAFF	TGTGCCAGCAGTGTCACACGTGGTGACACTGAAGCTTTCTTT
TRBD1	15	TRBJ2-3	TRBV4-1	-	CASRPQGVLADTQYF	TGCGCCAGCCGACCACAGGGGGTTCTGGCAGATACGCAGTATTTT
TRBD1	14	TRBJ2-7	TRBV4-1	once	CASSQVTGAREQYF	TGCGCCAGCAGCCAAGTTACAGGGGCACGCGAGCAGTACTTC
-	15	TRBJ1-6	TRBV3-1/TRBV3-2	-	CASSQRGVYNSPLHF	TGTGCCAGCAGCCAACGGGGAGTCTATAATTCACCCCTCCACTTT
-	14	TRBJ2-1	TRBV11-3	-	CASRAPSSYNEQFF	TGTGCCAGCAGGGCACCCAGCTCCTACAATGAGCAGTTCTTC
-	13	TRBJ1-1	TRBV6-2/TRBV6-3	-	CASSYYGDTEAFF	TGTGCCAGCAGTTACTACGGGGACACTGAAGCTTTCTTT
-	16	TRBJ2-1	TRBV6-2/TRBV6-3	-	CASSYFAGTAYNEQFF	TGTGCCAGCAGTTACTTCGCCGGAACAGCCTACAATGAGCAGTTCTTC